The rows below give T cell receptor beta chains drawn from one sample of a study of early T cells in non-severe SARS-CoV-2 infection. MiXCR, applied by TCRdb to the 5' RACE reads, yields one record per CDR3 protein. In the table there are tens of thousands of distinct CDR3 sequences, roughly 15% of which are singletons. The sample here was whole blood, taken at baseline. Receptor source: an adult who was a healthcare worker with PCR-confirmed SARS-CoV-2 infection or an uninfected control (not recorded which). Both conserved end residues are part of each CDR3. Each record gives: V gene, clone size, D gene, J gene, CDR3 protein, CDR3 DNA. D genes are given only for firm matches. Size values are once, few and many counts, or a class for expanded clones, and some rows have none.

V gene: TRBV5-5
clone size: many
D gene: TRBD1
J gene: TRBJ2-7
CDR3 protein: CASSLTGATYEQYF
CDR3 DNA: TGTGCCAGCAGCTTGACAGGGGCGACCTACGAGCAGTACTTC

V gene: TRBV12-3/TRBV12-4
clone size: many
D gene: NA
J gene: TRBJ2-6
CDR3 protein: CASSLNRVPGANVLTF
CDR3 DNA: TGTGCCAGCAGCTTAAACAGGGTTCCTGGGGCCAACGTCCTGACTTTC

V gene: TRBV11-2
clone size: few
D gene: TRBD1
J gene: TRBJ1-1
CDR3 protein: CASSWTGVNTEAFF
CDR3 DNA: TGTGCCAGCAGCTGGACAGGGGTAAACACTGAAGCTTTCTTT

V gene: TRBV25-1
clone size: NA
D gene: TRBD1
J gene: TRBJ2-1
CDR3 protein: CASSSGTEAYNEQFF
CDR3 DNA: TGTGCCAGCAGCTCCGGGACAGAAGCCTACAATGAGCAGTTCTTC

V gene: TRBV18
clone size: NA
D gene: TRBD1
J gene: TRBJ2-7
CDR3 protein: CASSPWDSSYEQYF
CDR3 DNA: TGTGCCAGCTCACCGTGGGACAGCTCCTACGAGCAGTACTTC

V gene: TRBV24-1
clone size: few
D gene: NA
J gene: TRBJ2-3
CDR3 protein: CATHGAGTDTQYF
CDR3 DNA: TGTGCCACACACGGAGCTGGCACAGATACGCAGTATTTT

V gene: TRBV15
clone size: many
D gene: TRBD1
J gene: TRBJ1-5
CDR3 protein: CATSEDRVGQPQHF
CDR3 DNA: TGTGCCACCAGCGAAGACAGGGTCGGTCAGCCCCAGCATTTT

V gene: TRBV5-1
clone size: few
D gene: NA
J gene: TRBJ2-7
CDR3 protein: CASSLGPLNEQYF
CDR3 DNA: TGCGCCAGCAGCTTGGGTCCTCTAAACGAGCAGTACTTC

V gene: TRBV12-3/TRBV12-4
clone size: NA
D gene: NA
J gene: TRBJ2-3
CDR3 protein: CASSFSGASDTQYF
CDR3 DNA: TGTGCCAGCAGTTTCTCGGGAGCCTCAGATACGCAGTATTTT

V gene: TRBV20-1
clone size: NA
D gene: TRBD2
J gene: TRBJ2-7
CDR3 protein: CSAHKSGTYEQYF
CDR3 DNA: TGCAGTGCCCATAAAAGCGGGACCTACGAGCAGTACTTC

V gene: TRBV15
clone size: NA
D gene: NA
J gene: TRBJ1-3
CDR3 protein: CATSRDSGNTIYF
CDR3 DNA: TGTGCCACCAGCAGAGATTCGGGAAACACCATATATTTT

V gene: TRBV7-2
clone size: many
D gene: NA
J gene: TRBJ2-1
CDR3 protein: CASSFGLGRGSEQFF
CDR3 DNA: TGTGCCAGCAGCTTCGGACTTGGCCGAGGTAGTGAGCAGTTCTTC

V gene: TRBV20-1
clone size: NA
D gene: NA
J gene: TRBJ2-1
CDR3 protein: CSAPSSGNEQFF
CDR3 DNA: TGCAGTGCCCCCTCCTCAGGGAATGAGCAGTTCTTC

V gene: TRBV19
clone size: NA
D gene: TRBD2
J gene: TRBJ2-7
CDR3 protein: CASSIGGKQYF
CDR3 DNA: TGTGCCAGTAGTATCGGGGGGAAGCAGTACTTC

V gene: TRBV14
clone size: few
D gene: NA
J gene: TRBJ2-1
CDR3 protein: CASSPGTGRNEQFF
CDR3 DNA: TGTGCCAGCAGCCCCGGGACGGGGCGCAATGAGCAGTTCTTC

V gene: TRBV6-5
clone size: few
D gene: NA
J gene: TRBJ2-1
CDR3 protein: CASSYDGSVYNEQFF
CDR3 DNA: TGTGCCAGCAGTTACGACGGGAGTGTTTACAATGAGCAGTTCTTC

V gene: TRBV7-9
clone size: NA
D gene: NA
J gene: TRBJ2-7
CDR3 protein: CASSPIHHEQYF
CDR3 DNA: TGTGCCAGCAGCCCGATCCACCACGAGCAGTACTTC

V gene: TRBV6-6
clone size: NA
D gene: TRBD1
J gene: TRBJ2-6
CDR3 protein: CASSRGQGARGANVLTF
CDR3 DNA: TGTGCCAGCAGCCGGGGACAGGGGGCGCGAGGGGCCAACGTCCTGACTTTC

V gene: TRBV7-2
clone size: NA
D gene: TRBD1
J gene: TRBJ2-5
CDR3 protein: CASSLNRGRETQYF
CDR3 DNA: TGTGCCAGCAGCTTAAACAGGGGGAGGGAGACCCAGTACTTC

V gene: TRBV7-9
clone size: NA
D gene: NA
J gene: TRBJ2-7
CDR3 protein: CASGSGIVPHEQYF
CDR3 DNA: TGTGCCAGCGGATCGGGCATCGTCCCCCACGAGCAGTACTTC

V gene: TRBV20-1
clone size: many
D gene: TRBD2
J gene: TRBJ2-5
CDR3 protein: CSAINSLRLAAQETQYF
CDR3 DNA: TGCAGTGCTATCAACAGCCTCCGACTAGCGGCTCAAGAGACCCAGTACTTC

V gene: TRBV27
clone size: NA
D gene: TRBD1
J gene: TRBJ2-7
CDR3 protein: CASSLSTGDEQYF
CDR3 DNA: TGTGCCAGCAGTTTGTCCACAGGGGACGAGCAGTACTTC

V gene: TRBV20-1
clone size: NA
D gene: NA
J gene: TRBJ2-3
CDR3 protein: CSAPSRADTQYF
CDR3 DNA: TGCAGTGCCCCAAGCCGGGCAGATACGCAGTATTTT